This TCR beta chain was identified during a study of shared clonotypes between healthy human individuals. The study separated CD4+ cells into CD45RA+ naive and CD45RA-negative memory subsets. Notes on this clone: Its antigen is unidentified.

Authors' analysis steps: ImmunoSEQ output held junction-only sequences without quality scores, so filtering differed. The assay was immunoSEQ multiplex PCR, and TCRdb's table has in-frame clones only and misses some. That table is the source of V, J and clone size, and D and trimming were worked out from the DNA. This table has around 600,000 clones, approximately 97% appearing once. Study-level results: Read depth was anticipated to influence clonotype sharing among donors.

The CDR3 sequence is 14 residues long. The genes are TRBV21-1 and TRBJ1-1; the table's TRBD1 call for D was not verified on the DNA. TRBV21-1 is a pseudogene segment. This clonotype was sampled from a woman between 25 and 40 years old in good health. The specimen sequenced was naive CD4+ T cells sorted from blood. Documented subset: CD45RA+ positively selected. For the CDR3, the DNA is TGTGCCAGTGAAGAGACAGCCCTGAACACTGAAGCTTTCTTT. Protein sequence: CASEETALNTEAFF.